This paragraph covers one TCR beta chain sequence. This clone came up a few times. Its antigen is unknown. Per-base qualities were not stored, and no clone one base away is much larger. TCRbeta CDR3 regions were amplified from genomic DNA by means of the immunoSEQ Assay, a bias-controlled multiplex PCR. As for how the authors treated the data: The number of nucleated cells in each sample was estimated by amplification of reference gene primers within the assay. To quantify the absolute abundance of each unique TCRbeta CDR3 rearrangement, sequence reads were collapsed and filtered. For each sample, productive Simpson clonality was calculated as the square root of Simpson's diversity index over productive rearrangements. Held by TCRdb, this immuneACCESS table contains in-frame sequences only and omits some clones. Under half of the omission traces to an unresolved V gene where checked; the cause of the rest is unknown. The V and J calls and clone size are taken from that table; D and trimming were inferred from the DNA. Recorded for this sample are roughly 63,000 clones; 74% of them occurred a single time. The top ten clones comprise 28% of the sample.

The sample originates from a study of blood T cell repertoires in COVID-19 (dated by TCRdb to the early 2020s). At the level of the whole study: Samples from collaborators originated in the United States, Italy and Spain and spanned both the acute and convalescent phases of COVID-19. The material from the prospective study consisted of cDNA or gDNA derived from T cells, B-cell-depleted T cells, or PBMCs. The dataset comprised deeply sampled blood TCRbeta repertoires from subjects exposed to, actively infected with, or recovered from COVID-19. The repertoires were made available in a free public database intended to serve as a resource for research on the immune response to SARS-CoV-2. Samples were obtained from the ongoing ImmuneRACE study (first 160 participants) and from about 1,300 subjects provided by 6 global collaborators. Sample metadata almost always included a de-identified subject ID, COVID-19 status, age in years and sex. Where available, HLA class I and class II types were obtained from metadata supplied by the sample provider rather than from assay-based typing. Findings and caveats that apply to the study as a whole: The quantity of clinical and demographic metadata differed by source and by participant and was supplied without curation.

Each collaborating institution followed its own protocols to collect whole blood in K2EDTA tubes. For TCRbeta analysis, collaborators shipped samples as frozen whole blood, isolated PBMCs, or DNA extracted from either of those sample types. Sequencing was performed on peripheral blood. The sequence was obtained from a woman of 80 years or more with acute or convalescent COVID-19.

The CDR3 in this case is CAISVAARANYGYTF. The sequenced DNA: TGTGCCATCAGTGTTGCGGCGCGGGCTAACTATGGCTACACCTTC. This chain joins TRBV10-3 to TRBJ1-2; the D segment cannot be called with confidence. Including cysteine and phenylalanine, the CDR3 has 15 amino acids. Only the CDR3 region is kept as DNA, spanning 45 bases read in frame from base 1. V gives up 4 bases and J gives up 0 bases, and the segment between their germline ends measures 12 bases. CDR1 and CDR2, looked up from the germline V gene, are ENHRY and SYGVKD.